This entry features one T cell receptor beta chain sequence. Its antigen is currently unknown. Documented time point: week 35, safety follow-up. Each dose of the vaccine consisted of 300 ug of mutant IDH1 20-mer peptide, with topical imiquimod. Each donor presented with a new WHO grade 3 or 4 astrocytoma that tested IDH1-mutant and showed ATRX loss. The sample belongs to a study of a mutant IDH1 vaccine in newly diagnosed glioma. In the study overall: Patients got their first vaccination 4-6 weeks after radiotherapy alone, or with temozolomide cycles.

TCRdb keeps only in-frame clones here, not all; method: immunoSEQ multiplex PCR. The sample lists 35,000 to 45,000 clones; 85% to 90% were seen once. The J segment lost 3 bases and the V segment lost 6 bases, leaving 6 bases of the junction unmatched. The CDR3 is made up of 14 amino acids. CDR1 SGHRS and CDR2 YFSETQ come from the germline V gene. Study-wide results and limits: Apparently, pseudoprogression bore no relation to changes among the top peripheral T cell clonotypes.

The clonotype comes from a man aged 35-49 years with glioma. The sequencing here drew on PBMCs, taken from a glioma patient whose treatment included an IDH1 peptide vaccine. This sequence joins TRBV5-1 and TRBJ2-7; TRBD1 agrees at 10 bases. CDR3 region: CASTRQGANYEQYF. Written as DNA, the CDR3 is TGCGCCAGCACCCGACAGGGGGCGAACTACGAGCAGTACTTC.